The clone carrying this TCR beta chain was seen a handful of times. The antigen remains undetermined. The PCR was carried out with 60 Vbeta primers and 13 Jbeta primers. Clones were read by immunoSEQ multiplex PCR, and TCRdb kept only the in-frame ones, dropping some. The sample has around 150,000 clones, around three quarters seen once. The sample is drawn from a study of cytomegalovirus exposure and HLA in healthy donors. Study-wide findings and caveats: In a later analysis, TCR beta V- and J-gene trimming was associated with a missense DCLRE1C variant. One later analysis reportedly identified an Asian-associated ancestry cluster that showed fewer N-insertions than the approximately 670-donor mean. Earlier analysis found most TCR beta V segments productive about 87% or about 30% of the time. What was likely a sequencing artifact was a cluster of highly shared sequence variants.

This clonotype was sampled from a woman between 35 and 50 years old in good health and CMV-seronegative. Sequencing was carried out using PBMCs.

The CDR3 DNA is TGTGCCAGCAGCCCAACGGGGTCGGGAGTTGAGCAGTTCTTC. It codes for CASSPTGSGVEQFF. V is TRBV11-3 and J is TRBJ2-1, with D tentatively TRBD2 (6 bases). The V gene lost 5 bases and the J gene lost 9 bases, with 17 bases spanning the gap. This CDR3 has 14 residues. Looked up from germline, CDR1 is SGHNT and CDR2 is YENEEA.